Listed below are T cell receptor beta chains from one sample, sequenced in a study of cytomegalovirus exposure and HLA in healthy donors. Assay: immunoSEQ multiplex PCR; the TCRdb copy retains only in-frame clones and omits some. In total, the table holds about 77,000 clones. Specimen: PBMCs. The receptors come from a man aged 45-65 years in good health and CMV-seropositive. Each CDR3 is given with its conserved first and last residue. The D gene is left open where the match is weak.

cdr3_nt: TGTGCCAGCAGTTTAGAGAACCCAGGGGGCTATGGCTACACCTTC
cdr3_aa: CASSLENPGGYGYTF
v_call: TRBV28
j_call: TRBJ1-2
d_call: TRBD1

cdr3_nt: TGTGCCAGCAGTGAAGCGACCAGCGGGTCCGATGAGCAGTTCTTC
cdr3_aa: CASSEATSGSDEQFF
v_call: TRBV2
j_call: TRBJ2-1
d_call: -

cdr3_nt: TGTGCCAGCAGCTTATCTCGCCGGGGCTACACCTTC
cdr3_aa: CASSLSRRGYTF
v_call: TRBV7-9
j_call: TRBJ1-2
d_call: -

cdr3_nt: TGCGCCAGCAGCTCGCCGGGACAGAGAAGTTATGGCTACACCTTC
cdr3_aa: CASSSPGQRSYGYTF
v_call: TRBV4-1
j_call: TRBJ1-2
d_call: TRBD1

cdr3_nt: TGTGCCAGCAGCGTAGCTGGCAGCGTTAATTCACCCCTCCACTTT
cdr3_aa: CASSVAGSVNSPLHF
v_call: TRBV9
j_call: TRBJ1-6
d_call: -

cdr3_nt: TGCGCCAGCAGCTTCGGGGGGCCCTCCTATAATTCACCCCTCCACTTT
cdr3_aa: CASSFGGPSYNSPLHF
v_call: TRBV5-1
j_call: TRBJ1-6
d_call: -

cdr3_nt: TGTGCCAGCAGTGACAGCGGGGGGTTCACCGGGGAGCTGTTTTTT
cdr3_aa: CASSDSGGFTGELFF
v_call: TRBV6-4
j_call: TRBJ2-2
d_call: TRBD2

cdr3_nt: TGTGCCTCCTCCGGGAAGGGGGCTGGGGTGAACACTGAAGCTTTCTTT
cdr3_aa: CASSGKGAGVNTEAFF
v_call: TRBV30
j_call: TRBJ1-1
d_call: TRBD1

cdr3_nt: TGCGCCAGCAGCTTGGGGGAGGGTGACGGTAATGAAAAACTGTTTTTT
cdr3_aa: CASSLGEGDGNEKLFF
v_call: TRBV5-1
j_call: TRBJ1-4
d_call: -

cdr3_nt: TGTGCCAGTAGAAGGGGGTCAGCCACCGGGGAGCTGTTTTTT
cdr3_aa: CASRRGSATGELFF
v_call: TRBV19
j_call: TRBJ2-2
d_call: -

cdr3_nt: TGTGCCAGCAGCCCGAGGGGACAGGGGAACACTGAAGCTTTCTTT
cdr3_aa: CASSPRGQGNTEAFF
v_call: TRBV9
j_call: TRBJ1-1
d_call: TRBD1

cdr3_nt: TGCGCCAGCAGCTTGCTGCCGTTGGGGAGGGGGAACGATCCGAGCACCATGTGGGCTTTCTTT
cdr3_aa: CASSLLPLGRGNDPSTMWAFF
v_call: TRBV5-1
j_call: TRBJ1-1
d_call: -

cdr3_nt: TGTGCCAGCAGCTTAGGGCTAGCGGGCTCGGGGGACGAGCAGTACTTC
cdr3_aa: CASSLGLAGSGDEQYF
v_call: TRBV7-7
j_call: TRBJ2-7
d_call: TRBD2

cdr3_nt: TGTGCCACCTCGGGACAGTTCAAAAACATTCAGTACTTC
cdr3_aa: CATSGQFKNIQYF
v_call: TRBV19
j_call: TRBJ2-4
d_call: TRBD1

cdr3_nt: TGCGCCAGCAGCCAAGATTCTGCACGAGTGTTTGGTGCCGGGGAGCTGTTTTTT
cdr3_aa: CASSQDSARVFGAGELFF
v_call: TRBV4-1
j_call: TRBJ2-2
d_call: -

cdr3_nt: TGTGCCAGCAGTTACGGCAGCTCTGGAAACACCATATATTTT
cdr3_aa: CASSYGSSGNTIYF
v_call: TRBV6-5
j_call: TRBJ1-3
d_call: -

cdr3_nt: TGTGCCAGCAGCTTAGGGACCTTTTTGGGAGGTGAGCAGTTCTTC
cdr3_aa: CASSLGTFLGGEQFF
v_call: TRBV7-3
j_call: TRBJ2-1
d_call: -

cdr3_nt: TGTGCCAGCAGCTCGACAGGGGGGAACACTGAAGCTTTCTTT
cdr3_aa: CASSSTGGNTEAFF
v_call: TRBV6-5
j_call: TRBJ1-1
d_call: TRBD1

cdr3_nt: TGTGCCAGCACCCCCCCGGGTTTCGGCGGTGAAAAACTGTTTTTT
cdr3_aa: CASTPPGFGGEKLFF
v_call: TRBV28
j_call: TRBJ1-4
d_call: -

cdr3_nt: TGTGCTAGTGGTTTGGTATTGGGAGCTGGGGAGACCCAGTACTTC
cdr3_aa: CASGLVLGAGETQYF
v_call: TRBV12-5
j_call: TRBJ2-5
d_call: -

cdr3_nt: TGTGCCAGCAGTTACTCAGGGGAGGGTGGCACTGAAGCTTTCTTT
cdr3_aa: CASSYSGEGGTEAFF
v_call: TRBV6-5
j_call: TRBJ1-1
d_call: -

cdr3_nt: TGTGCCAGCAGCCCGGGGGGCTCCTACAATGAGCAGTTCTTC
cdr3_aa: CASSPGGSYNEQFF
v_call: TRBV28
j_call: TRBJ2-1
d_call: TRBD2

cdr3_nt: TGCGCCAGCAGCTTGACGGGGTCTAGCACAGATACGCAGTATTTT
cdr3_aa: CASSLTGSSTDTQYF
v_call: TRBV5-1
j_call: TRBJ2-3
d_call: -

cdr3_nt: TGTGCCAGCAGCTCCATCCGAGCAGGGAAATACTATGGCTACACCTTC
cdr3_aa: CASSSIRAGKYYGYTF
v_call: TRBV9
j_call: TRBJ1-2
d_call: -

cdr3_nt: TGCGCCAGCAGCCAACCCTATGAAAAACTGTTTTTT
cdr3_aa: CASSQPYEKLFF
v_call: TRBV4-1
j_call: TRBJ1-4
d_call: -

cdr3_nt: TGTGCCAGCAGCTTTTCTAGCGGGAGATCTGGATACGAGCAGTACTTC
cdr3_aa: CASSFSSGRSGYEQYF
v_call: TRBV7-9
j_call: TRBJ2-7
d_call: TRBD2

cdr3_nt: TGTGCCAGCAGTCGGGAGGAGGGTATTACCGGGGAGCTGTTTTTT
cdr3_aa: CASSREEGITGELFF
v_call: TRBV2
j_call: TRBJ2-2
d_call: TRBD2

cdr3_nt: TGTGCCAGCAGCCTAGCGGGAGGGCCGCAGACCCAGTACTTC
cdr3_aa: CASSLAGGPQTQYF
v_call: TRBV9
j_call: TRBJ2-5
d_call: TRBD2

cdr3_nt: TGTGCCAGCAGCCCCCGAAGGGGAGGATACAATGAGCAGTTCTTC
cdr3_aa: CASSPRRGGYNEQFF
v_call: TRBV11-1
j_call: TRBJ2-1
d_call: -

cdr3_nt: TGTGCCAGCAGTTACACAGGGGCTGGGGGGTATGGCTACACCTTC
cdr3_aa: CASSYTGAGGYGYTF
v_call: TRBV6-5
j_call: TRBJ1-2
d_call: TRBD1

cdr3_nt: TGTGCCAGCTCACCAACACAGAACACTGAAGCTTTCTTT
cdr3_aa: CASSPTQNTEAFF
v_call: TRBV18
j_call: TRBJ1-1
d_call: -

cdr3_nt: TGTGCCAGCAGCGTAGATTTGGCGAACACTGAAGCTTTCTTT
cdr3_aa: CASSVDLANTEAFF
v_call: TRBV9
j_call: TRBJ1-1
d_call: -

cdr3_nt: TGTGCCAGTAGTATCCGAGCGGGGGGCCAAGAGACCCAGTACTTC
cdr3_aa: CASSIRAGGQETQYF
v_call: TRBV19
j_call: TRBJ2-5
d_call: TRBD2

cdr3_nt: TGTGCCAGTCTCTCTGGAAACACCATATATTTT
cdr3_aa: CASLSGNTIYF
v_call: TRBV25-1
j_call: TRBJ1-3
d_call: -

cdr3_nt: TGCGCCAGCAGCTTGGAGGTAGGGGTCGGCTACACCTTC
cdr3_aa: CASSLEVGVGYTF
v_call: TRBV5-1
j_call: TRBJ1-2
d_call: -

cdr3_nt: TGTGCCAGCAGCTTAACGGCTAGCGGGGAGGGCACAGATACGCAGTATTTT
cdr3_aa: CASSLTASGEGTDTQYF
v_call: TRBV7-9
j_call: TRBJ2-3
d_call: TRBD2

cdr3_nt: TGTGCCAGCAGCTTGCTAAGCATGAACACTGAAGCTTTCTTT
cdr3_aa: CASSLLSMNTEAFF
v_call: TRBV9
j_call: TRBJ1-1
d_call: -

cdr3_nt: TGTGCCAGCAGTGAGCAGATTAATGAAAAACTGTTTTTT
cdr3_aa: CASSEQINEKLFF
v_call: TRBV25-1
j_call: TRBJ1-4
d_call: -

cdr3_nt: TGTGCTAGTGGTTTGGGGGGACAGGGACTAGCGGGAGAGGAGCAGTACTTC
cdr3_aa: CASGLGGQGLAGEEQYF
v_call: TRBV12-5
j_call: TRBJ2-7
d_call: TRBD2

cdr3_nt: TGTGCCAGCCTTGCTGCGGGGGACACTAATGAAAAACTGTTTTTT
cdr3_aa: CASLAAGDTNEKLFF
v_call: TRBV5-6
j_call: TRBJ1-4
d_call: -

cdr3_nt: TGCAGCGCCACACTCGGGTCTGGAAGCTCCTACGAGCAGTACTTC
cdr3_aa: CSATLGSGSSYEQYF
v_call: TRBV29-1
j_call: TRBJ2-7
d_call: -